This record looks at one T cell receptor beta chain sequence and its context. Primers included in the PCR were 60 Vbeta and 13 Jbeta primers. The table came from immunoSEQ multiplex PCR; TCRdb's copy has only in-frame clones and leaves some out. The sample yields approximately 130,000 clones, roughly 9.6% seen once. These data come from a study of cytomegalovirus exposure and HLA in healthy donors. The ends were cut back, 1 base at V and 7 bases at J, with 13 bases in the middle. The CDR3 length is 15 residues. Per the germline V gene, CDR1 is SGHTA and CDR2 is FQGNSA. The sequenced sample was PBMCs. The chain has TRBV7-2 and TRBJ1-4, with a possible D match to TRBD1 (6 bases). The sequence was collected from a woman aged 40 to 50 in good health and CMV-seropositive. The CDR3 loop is CASSLGGGSIEKLFF. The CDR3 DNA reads TGTGCCAGCAGCTTAGGGGGGGGCAGCATTGAAAAACTGTTTTTT.